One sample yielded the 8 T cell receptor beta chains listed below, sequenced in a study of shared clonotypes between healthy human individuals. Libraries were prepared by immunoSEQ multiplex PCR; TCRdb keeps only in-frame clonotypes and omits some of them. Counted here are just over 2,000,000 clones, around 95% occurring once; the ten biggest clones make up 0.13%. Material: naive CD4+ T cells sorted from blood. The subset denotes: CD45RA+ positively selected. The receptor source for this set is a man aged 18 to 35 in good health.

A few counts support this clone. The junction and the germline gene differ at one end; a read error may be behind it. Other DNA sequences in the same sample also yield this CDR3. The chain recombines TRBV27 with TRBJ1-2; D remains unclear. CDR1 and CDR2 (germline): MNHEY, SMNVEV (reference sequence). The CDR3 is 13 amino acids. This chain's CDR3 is CASSLRSAYGYTF. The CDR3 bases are TGTGCCAGCAGTTTAAGGTCTGCCTATGGCTACACTTTC.

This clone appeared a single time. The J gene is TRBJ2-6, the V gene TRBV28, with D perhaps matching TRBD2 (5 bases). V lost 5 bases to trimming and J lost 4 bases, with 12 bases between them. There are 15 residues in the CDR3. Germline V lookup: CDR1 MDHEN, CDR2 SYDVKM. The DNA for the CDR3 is TGTGCCAGCAGTCCCCTAGCCCTCGGGGCCAACGTCCTGACTTTC. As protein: CASSPLALGANVLTF.

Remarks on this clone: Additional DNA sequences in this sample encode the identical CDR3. CDR3 bases: TGTGCCAGCAGCCCGAGACAGGGGGAGAACACTGAAGCTTTCTTT. Protein: CASSPRQGENTEAFF. The V gene is TRBV7-9, the J gene TRBJ1-1, with 9 bases matching TRBD1. V dropped 5 bases and J dropped 1; count of bases not matched to a gene: 5. This CDR3 spans 15 amino acids. Germline values: CDR1 SEHNR, CDR2 FQNEAQ (reference sequence).

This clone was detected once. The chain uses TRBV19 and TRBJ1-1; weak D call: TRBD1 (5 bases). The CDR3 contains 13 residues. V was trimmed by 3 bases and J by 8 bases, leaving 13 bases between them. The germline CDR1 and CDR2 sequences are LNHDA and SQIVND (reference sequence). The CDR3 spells CASSIRPDIEAFF. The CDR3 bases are TGTGCCAGTAGTATCCGCCCGGACATCGAAGCTTTCTTT.

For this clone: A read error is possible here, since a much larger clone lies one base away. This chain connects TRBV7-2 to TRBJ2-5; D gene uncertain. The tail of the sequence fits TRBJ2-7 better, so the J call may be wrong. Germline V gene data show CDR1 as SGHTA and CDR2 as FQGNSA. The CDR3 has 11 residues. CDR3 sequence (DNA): TGTGCCAGCAGCCTCGAATACGAGCAGTACTTC. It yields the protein CASSLEYEQYF.

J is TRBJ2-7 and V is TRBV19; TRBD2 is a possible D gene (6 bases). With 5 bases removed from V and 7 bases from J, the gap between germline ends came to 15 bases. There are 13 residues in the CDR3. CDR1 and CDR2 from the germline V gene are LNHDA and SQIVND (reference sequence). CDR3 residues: CASSLTRGDEQYF. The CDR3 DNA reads TGTGCCAGTAGTTTGACTAGGGGTGATGAGCAGTACTTC.

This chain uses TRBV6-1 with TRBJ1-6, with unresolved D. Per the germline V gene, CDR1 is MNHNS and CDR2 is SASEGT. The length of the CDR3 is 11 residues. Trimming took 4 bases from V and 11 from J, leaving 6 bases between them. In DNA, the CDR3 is TGTGCCAGCAGTGTTAAAGCACCCCTCCACTTT. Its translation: CASSVKAPLHF.

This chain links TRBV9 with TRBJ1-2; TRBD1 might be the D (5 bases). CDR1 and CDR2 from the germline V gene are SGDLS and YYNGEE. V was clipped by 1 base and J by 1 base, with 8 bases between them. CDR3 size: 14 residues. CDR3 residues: CASSVTGSNYGYTF. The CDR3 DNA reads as TGTGCCAGCAGCGTAACAGGTAGTAACTATGGCTACACCTTC.